This is a list of T cell receptor beta chains from one sample in a study of blood T cell repertoires in COVID-19. Using immunoSEQ multiplex PCR, the repertoire was profiled, and TCRdb retains in-frame clones only, with some absent. The table has 250,000 to 350,000 clones, about nine tenths seen once. The sequencing sample was made of peripheral blood. These receptors originate from a young woman with active or convalescent COVID-19. The conserved cysteine and the conserved F or W are not part of the CDR3 here. Only part of the rows carry a size: once, few, many, or a class if the clone is expanded.

clone_size v_call cdr3_length cdr3_aa
many TRBV7-2 13 ASSSMGQVNSPLH
. TRBV19 12 ASSLRGSYNEQF
. TRBV2 11 ASSGTGNEKLF
. TRBV5-4 13 ASSLSPATNEKLF
. TRBV6-2/TRBV6-3 15 ASSYFGQGAWDTEAF
. TRBV9 13 ASSRDRSSYNEQF
. TRBV10-3 10 AISQGSQPQH
few TRBV6-6 13 ASTLGGTSTDTQY
. TRBV5-6 14 ASSFPGLLSGGEQF
once TRBV18 11 ASSLSGFRGYT
. TRBV20-1 9 SAPGTGEAF
. TRBV24-1 13 ATSDGQGAQTEAF
. TRBV28 10 ASSSQGIGAF
. TRBV5-1 12 ASSWGTGGTEAF